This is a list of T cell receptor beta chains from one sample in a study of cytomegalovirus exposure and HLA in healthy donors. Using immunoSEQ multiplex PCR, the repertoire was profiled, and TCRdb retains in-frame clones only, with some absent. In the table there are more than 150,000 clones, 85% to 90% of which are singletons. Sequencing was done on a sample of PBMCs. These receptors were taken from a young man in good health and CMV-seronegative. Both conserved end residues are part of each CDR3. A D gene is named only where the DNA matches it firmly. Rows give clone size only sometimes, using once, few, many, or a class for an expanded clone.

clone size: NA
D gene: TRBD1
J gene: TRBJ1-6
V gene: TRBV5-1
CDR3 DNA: TGCGCCAGCAGCTCCACAGGGGGTCCAACCCTATATTCACCCCTCCACTTT
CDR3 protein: CASSSTGGPTLYSPLHF

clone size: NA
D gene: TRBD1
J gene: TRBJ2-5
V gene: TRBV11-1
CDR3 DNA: TGTGCCAGCAGCTTTATTAAACTGGGGACAGCTATTCGGCAAGAGACCCAGTACTTC
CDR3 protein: CASSFIKLGTAIRQETQYF

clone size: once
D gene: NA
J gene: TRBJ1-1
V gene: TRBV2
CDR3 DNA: TGTGCCAGCAGTAAAGGGTGGGGGGCTGAAGCTTTCTTT
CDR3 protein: CASSKGWGAEAFF

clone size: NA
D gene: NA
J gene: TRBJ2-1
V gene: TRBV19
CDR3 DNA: TGTGCCAGTAGCATACGACAGCGAACCTACAATGAGCAGTTCTTC
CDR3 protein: CASSIRQRTYNEQFF

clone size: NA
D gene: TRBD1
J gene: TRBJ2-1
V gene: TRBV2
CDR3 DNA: TGTGCCAGCCCAGGGGGCAGCTCCTACAATGAGCAGTTCTTC
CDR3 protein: CASPGGSSYNEQFF

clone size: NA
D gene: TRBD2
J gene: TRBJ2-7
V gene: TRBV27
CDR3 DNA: TGTGCCAGCAGTCATCCACCAGGGCCAGCGGGAACATCCTACGAGCAGTACTTC
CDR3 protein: CASSHPPGPAGTSYEQYF

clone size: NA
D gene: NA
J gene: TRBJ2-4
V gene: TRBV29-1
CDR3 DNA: TGCAGCGCTCCAGACAGTGCCAAAAACATTCAGTACTTC
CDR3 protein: CSAPDSAKNIQYF

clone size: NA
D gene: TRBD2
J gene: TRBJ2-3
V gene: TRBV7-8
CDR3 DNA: TGTGCCAGCAGCTCCAGACTAGCGGGCACAGATACGCAGTATTTT
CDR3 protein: CASSSRLAGTDTQYF

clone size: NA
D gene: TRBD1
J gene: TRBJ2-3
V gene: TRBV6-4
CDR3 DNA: TGTGCCAGCAGGGAGACAGGGGGCTTTGGAGATACGCAGTATTTT
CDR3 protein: CASRETGGFGDTQYF

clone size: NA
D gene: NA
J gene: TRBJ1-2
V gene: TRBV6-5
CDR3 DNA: TGTGCCAGCAGTCTCTCGGAGGGGTTGGGCTATGGCTACACCTTC
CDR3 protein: CASSLSEGLGYGYTF

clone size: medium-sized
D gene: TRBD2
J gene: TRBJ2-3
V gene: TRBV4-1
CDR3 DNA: TGCGCCAGCAGCCAAAATGACGGGACTAGCGGGCGGATAAGGGCAGATACGCAGTATTTT
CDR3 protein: CASSQNDGTSGRIRADTQYF

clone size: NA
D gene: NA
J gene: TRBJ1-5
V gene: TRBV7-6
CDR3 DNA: TGTGCCAGCAGCCAAGACAGTTATCAGCCCCAGCATTTT
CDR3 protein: CASSQDSYQPQHF

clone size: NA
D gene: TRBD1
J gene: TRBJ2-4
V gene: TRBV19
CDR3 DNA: TGTGCCAGTAGTACAAGACAGGGGGCCGGTCACATTCAGTACTTC
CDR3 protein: CASSTRQGAGHIQYF

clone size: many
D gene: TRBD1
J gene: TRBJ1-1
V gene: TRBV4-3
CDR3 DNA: TGCGCCAGCAGCCAAAGACAGGGCTACACTGAAGCTTTCTTT
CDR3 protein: CASSQRQGYTEAFF

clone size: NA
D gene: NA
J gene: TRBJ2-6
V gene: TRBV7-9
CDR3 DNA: TGTGCCAGCAGCTTACGGAGCTCTGGGGCCAACGTCCTGACTTTC
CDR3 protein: CASSLRSSGANVLTF

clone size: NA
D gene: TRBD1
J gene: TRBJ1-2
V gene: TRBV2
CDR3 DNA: TGTGCCAGCAGCGAACAGGGGACAGTATACTATGGCTACACCTTC
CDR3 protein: CASSEQGTVYYGYTF

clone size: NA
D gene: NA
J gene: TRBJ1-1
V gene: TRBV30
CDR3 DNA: TGTGCCTGGAGTACCGGGACATTGAACACTGAAGCTTTCTTT
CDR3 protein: CAWSTGTLNTEAFF

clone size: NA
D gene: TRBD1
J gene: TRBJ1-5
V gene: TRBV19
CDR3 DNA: TGTGCCAGTACCGATGGGACAGGGCATCAGCCCCAGCATTTT
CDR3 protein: CASTDGTGHQPQHF

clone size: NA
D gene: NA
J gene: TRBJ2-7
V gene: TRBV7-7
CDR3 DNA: TGTGCTAGCAGCCAGCAGGGCGGGGCTGGTGAGCAGTACTTC
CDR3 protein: CASSQQGGAGEQYF

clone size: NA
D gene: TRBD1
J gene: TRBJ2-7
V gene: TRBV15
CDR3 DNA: TGTGCCACCAGCAGAGATGCAGTACAGGGGATTTCCTACGAGCAGTACTTC
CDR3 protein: CATSRDAVQGISYEQYF

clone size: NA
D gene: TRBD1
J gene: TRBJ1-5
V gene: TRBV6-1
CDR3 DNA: TGTGCCAGCAGGGGGACAGAGGGGGGAGAGCCCCAGCATTTT
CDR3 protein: CASRGTEGGEPQHF

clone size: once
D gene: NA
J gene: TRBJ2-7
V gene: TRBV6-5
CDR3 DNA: TGTGCCAGCAGTGGGGGCCAACCCTACGAGCAGTACTTC
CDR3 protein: CASSGGQPYEQYF

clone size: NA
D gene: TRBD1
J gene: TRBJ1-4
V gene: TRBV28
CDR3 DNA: TGTGCCAGCAGCCGGGGGCCAGGGGGGATTAATGAAAAACTGTTTTTT
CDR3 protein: CASSRGPGGINEKLFF

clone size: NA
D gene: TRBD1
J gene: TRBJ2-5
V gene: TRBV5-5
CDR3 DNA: TGTGCCAGCAGCTTACGGACAGGGGCAGAGACCCAGTACTTC
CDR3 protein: CASSLRTGAETQYF

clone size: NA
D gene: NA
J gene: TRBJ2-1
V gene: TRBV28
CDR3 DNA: TGTGCCAGCAGCCCTTTAGCTTCTGAGCAGTTCTTC
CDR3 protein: CASSPLASEQFF

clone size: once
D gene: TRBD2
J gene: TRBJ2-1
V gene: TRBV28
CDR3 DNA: TGTGCCAGCAGTCTAGCCCCTAGGGCGGGAGGGTTCAATGAGCAGTTCTTC
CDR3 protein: CASSLAPRAGGFNEQFF

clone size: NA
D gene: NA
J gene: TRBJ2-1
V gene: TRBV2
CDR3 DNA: TGTGCCAGCAGTGAGGGGGGTCTGGCCAGTTCTAATGAGCAGTTCTTC
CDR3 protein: CASSEGGLASSNEQFF

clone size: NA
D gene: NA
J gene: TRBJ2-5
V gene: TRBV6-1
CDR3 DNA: TGTGCCAGCAGCCCGGGGGAGACCCAGTACTTC
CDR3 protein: CASSPGETQYF

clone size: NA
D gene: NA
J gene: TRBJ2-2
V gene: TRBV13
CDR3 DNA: TGTGCCAGCCAGGCAGGGGCGAACACCGGGGAGCTGTTTTTT
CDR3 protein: CASQAGANTGELFF

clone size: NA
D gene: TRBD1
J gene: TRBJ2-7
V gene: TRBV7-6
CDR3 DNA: TGTGCCAGCAGCCCACAGGGACAGGGATCCTACGAGCAGTACTTC
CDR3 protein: CASSPQGQGSYEQYF

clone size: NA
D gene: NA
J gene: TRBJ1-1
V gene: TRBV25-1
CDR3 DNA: TGTGCCAGCAGTGAATTGGGGCAGACGAACACTGAAGCTTTCTTT
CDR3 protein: CASSELGQTNTEAFF

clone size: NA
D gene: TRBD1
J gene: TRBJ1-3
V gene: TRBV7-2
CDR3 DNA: TGTGCCAGCAGCTTAGCGCGGACAGGGCTCTCTGGAAACACCATATATTTT
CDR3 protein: CASSLARTGLSGNTIYF

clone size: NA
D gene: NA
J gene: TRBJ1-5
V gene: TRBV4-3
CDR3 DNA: TGCGCCAGCAGCCTCTCCGTAAGGGGGAGCAATCAGCCCCAGCATTTT
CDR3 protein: CASSLSVRGSNQPQHF

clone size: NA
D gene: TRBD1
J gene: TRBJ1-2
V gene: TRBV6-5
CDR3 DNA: TGTGCCAGCAGTACAGGGGGAGACTATGGCTACACCTTC
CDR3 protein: CASSTGGDYGYTF

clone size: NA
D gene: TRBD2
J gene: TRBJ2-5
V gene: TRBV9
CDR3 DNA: TGTGCCAGCAGCCCCCCTAGCGGGAGTATAGGGACCCAGTACTTC
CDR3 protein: CASSPPSGSIGTQYF

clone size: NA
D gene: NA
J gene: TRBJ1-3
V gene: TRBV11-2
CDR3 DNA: TGTGCCAGCAGCTTAGTATCGGCAGGGGAGAGCTCTGGAAACACCATATATTTT
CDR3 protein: CASSLVSAGESSGNTIYF

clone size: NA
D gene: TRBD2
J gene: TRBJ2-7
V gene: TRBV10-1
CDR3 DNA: TGCGCCAGCAGTCCCGGGACTAGCGCTGACTACGAGCAGTACTTC
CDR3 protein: CASSPGTSADYEQYF

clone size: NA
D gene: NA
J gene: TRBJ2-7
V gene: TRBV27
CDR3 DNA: TGTGCCAGCACCAGCGGGTGGAACGAGCAGTACTTC
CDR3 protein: CASTSGWNEQYF

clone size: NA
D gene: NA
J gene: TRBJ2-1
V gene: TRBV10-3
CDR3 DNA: TGTGCCATCAGTGAACGTAGCGTCGATGAGCAGTTCTTC
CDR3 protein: CAISERSVDEQFF

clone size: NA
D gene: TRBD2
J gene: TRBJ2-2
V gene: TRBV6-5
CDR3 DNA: TGTGCCACGCGGGGGAGGGGGAACACCGGGGAGCTGTTTTTT
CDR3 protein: CATRGRGNTGELFF

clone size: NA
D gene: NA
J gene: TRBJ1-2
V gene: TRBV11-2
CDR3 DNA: TGTGCCAGCAGCTTAGGTTCCGGGTTCAGTTTGAGGGGCTACACCTTC
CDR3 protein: CASSLGSGFSLRGYTF

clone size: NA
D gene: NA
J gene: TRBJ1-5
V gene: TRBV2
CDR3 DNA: TGTGCCAGCAGTCGAGACAGGCGGACCAATCAGCCCCAGCATTTT
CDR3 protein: CASSRDRRTNQPQHF

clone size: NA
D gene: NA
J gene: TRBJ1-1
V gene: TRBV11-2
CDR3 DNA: TGTGCCAGCAGCCGAGGGTGGGACACTGAAGCTTTCTTT
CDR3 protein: CASSRGWDTEAFF

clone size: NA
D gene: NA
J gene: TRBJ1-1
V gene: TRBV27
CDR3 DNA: TGTGCCAGCAGAAGGACAGAGATTATGAACACTGAAGCTTTCTTT
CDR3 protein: CASRRTEIMNTEAFF

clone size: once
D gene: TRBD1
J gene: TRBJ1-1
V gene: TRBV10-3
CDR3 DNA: TGTGCCATCACAGACAGGGGGCTGGGCACTGAAGCTTTCTTT
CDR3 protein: CAITDRGLGTEAFF

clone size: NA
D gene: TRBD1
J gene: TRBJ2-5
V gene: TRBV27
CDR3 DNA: TGTGCCAGCAGCCCTCCGGGGACAGGGGGGAGAGAGACCCAGTACTTC
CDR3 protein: CASSPPGTGGRETQYF

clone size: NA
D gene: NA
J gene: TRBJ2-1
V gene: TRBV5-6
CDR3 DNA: TGTGCCAGCAGCTTGGATGCCTTCGGGTCGTATGATGAGCAGTTCTTC
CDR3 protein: CASSLDAFGSYDEQFF

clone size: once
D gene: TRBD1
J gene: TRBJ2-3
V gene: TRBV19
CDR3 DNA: TGTGCCAGTAGGACCGGGACAGGGGGACTCACAGATACGCAGTATTTT
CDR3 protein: CASRTGTGGLTDTQYF

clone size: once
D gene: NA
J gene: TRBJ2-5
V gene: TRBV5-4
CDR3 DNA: TGTGCCAGCAGCCTAGCGTCCGGTGGGGCCCAAGAGACCCAGTACTTC
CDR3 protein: CASSLASGGAQETQYF

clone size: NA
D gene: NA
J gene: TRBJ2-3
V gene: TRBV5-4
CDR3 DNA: TGTGCCAGCAGCCTAGGGGGGGTAGGTCGGGCAGATACGCAGTATTTT
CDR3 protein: CASSLGGVGRADTQYF

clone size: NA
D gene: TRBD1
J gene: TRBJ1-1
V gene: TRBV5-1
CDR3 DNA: TGCGCCAGCAGCGGAAGGGACAGCCCAGGAACTGAAGCTTTCTTT
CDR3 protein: CASSGRDSPGTEAFF

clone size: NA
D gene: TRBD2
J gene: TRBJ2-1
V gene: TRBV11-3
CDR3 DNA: TGTGCCAGCCCGGGGGGAGTTGAGCAGTTCTTC
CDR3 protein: CASPGGVEQFF